This section outlines one T cell receptor beta chain sequence together with its context. This clone was counted a single time. The antigen it binds to is not known. Within one base of it there is no much larger clone, and no base qualities were kept. The sample comes from a study of blood T cell repertoires in COVID-19 (dated by TCRdb to 2019 to 2021). About the study as a whole: Samples from collaborators originated in the United States, Italy and Spain and spanned both the acute and convalescent phases of COVID-19. Where available, HLA class I and class II types were taken from metadata supplied by the sample provider and were not determined by assay-based typing. The samples were drawn from two sources: the first 160 participants of the ongoing ImmuneRACE study, and 1,000 to 1,500 subjects contributed by 6 global collaborators. The material from the prospective study consisted of cDNA or gDNA derived from T cells, B-cell-depleted T cells, or PBMCs. Sample metadata almost always included a de-identified subject ID, COVID-19 status, age in years and sex. The dataset comprised deeply sampled blood TCRbeta repertoires from subjects exposed to, actively infected with, or recovered from COVID-19. The repertoires were released in a freely available public database intended as a resource for research on the immune response to SARS-CoV-2. Summary of the overall study and its limitations: Clinical and demographic metadata were provided uncurated, with the amount varying by source and participant.

The immunoSEQ Assay, a bias-controlled multiplex PCR, was used to amplify TCRbeta CDR3 regions from genomic DNA. Per the original workflow: The number of nucleated cells in each sample was estimated by amplification of reference gene primers within the assay. Sequence reads were collapsed and filtered to measure the absolute abundance of every unique TCRbeta CDR3 rearrangement. For each sample, productive Simpson clonality was calculated as the square root of Simpson's diversity index across productive rearrangements. TCRdb obtained this table from immuneACCESS and retained in-frame rearrangements with V and J assigned. These tables miss some clones; where compared with another copy, unresolved V genes account for less than half of the shortfall, and the remainder is unexplained. V and J calls and clone size come straight from that table; D and trimming were deduced from the DNA. This sample has around 310,000 clones in its table, and around nine tenths of those were observed once. The biggest ten clones account for around 6.8% of the sample.

In Seattle, one collaborating source enrolled patients while the infection was active and tracked those patients longitudinally over the course of disease. Collaborating institutions collected whole blood in K2EDTA tubes following their own protocols. For TCRbeta analysis, collaborator samples were shipped as frozen whole blood, as isolated PBMCs, or as DNA extracted from either sample type. Including the terminal cysteine and phenylalanine, the CDR3 comprises 18 residues. Only the CDR3 DNA stays, 54 bases, in frame from base 1. According to the germline V gene, CDR1 reads SNHLY and CDR2 reads FYNNEI. The junction carries 23 bases between V and J, which are trimmed by 6 bases and 3 bases respectively.

The receptor chain draws on TRBV2 and TRBJ2-2; TRBD2 could be the D gene, as 7 bases match. Sequencing was done on a sample of peripheral blood. The receptor was isolated from a woman in her 30s with COVID-19, enrolled during active disease. The nucleotide sequence reads TGTGCCAGCAGACTTCTTCCGGGGGGCGTATTGGACACCGGGGAGCTGTTTTTT. This codes for CASRLLPGGVLDTGELFF. Here the CDR3 is joined to the reference TRBV2 and TRBJ2-2 genes, and the full variable domain is: EPEVTQTPSHQVTQMGQEVILRCVPISNHLYFYWYRQILGQKVEFLVSFYNNEISEKSEIFDDQFSVERPDGSNFTLKIRSTKLEDSAMYFCASRLLPGGVLDTGELFFGEGSRLTVL.